Following are 20 T cell receptor beta chains from one sample sequenced in a study of T cell responses to AZD1222 COVID-19 vaccine. Libraries were prepared by immunoSEQ multiplex PCR; TCRdb keeps only in-frame clonotypes and omits some of them. The table has tens of thousands of clones, around 80% seen once; the top ten hold roughly an eighth. The sequencing used peripheral blood, collected on day 0 of AZD1222 vaccination. The receptors originated from an adult in good health.

In its sample, this clone was seen a few times. The rearrangement uses TRBV5-6 and TRBJ1-5; D is perhaps TRBD1 (6 bases). This CDR3 contains 16 residues. Germline values: CDR1 SGHDT, CDR2 YYEEEE. Deletions cut 4 bases from V and 1 base from J, with 15 bases between. Here the CDR3 reads CASSPGGDISNQPQHF. The DNA of the CDR3 is TGTGCCAGCAGCCCGGGGGGCGATATAAGCAATCAGCCCCAGCATTTT. The variable domain in full, with the rest retrieved from reference TRBV5-6 and TRBJ1-5, is DAGVTQSPTHLIKTRGQQVTLRCSPKSGHDTVSWYQQALGQGPQFIFQYYEEEERQRGNFPDRFSGHQFPNYSSELNVNALLLGDSALYLCASSPGGDISNQPQHFGDGTRLSIL.

This clone was observed a handful of times. The chain links TRBV9 to TRBJ2-5, with D possibly matching TRBD1 (6 bases). Germline loops: CDR1 SGDLS, CDR2 YYNGEE. The CDR3 spans 15 residues. Trimming took 0 bases from V and 2 from J, leaving 11 bases between them. The chain's CDR3 is CASSVVQGGQETQYF. CDR3 DNA sequence: TGTGCCAGCAGCGTAGTTCAAGGGGGACAAGAGACCCAGTACTTC. The whole variable domain, filled in from reference TRBV9 and TRBJ2-5, reads DSGVTQTPKHLITATGQRVTLRCSPRSGDLSVYWYQQSLDQGLQFLIQYYNGEERAKGNILERFSAQQFPDLHSELNLSSLELGDSALYFCASSVVQGGQETQYFGPGTRLLVL.

The chain recombines TRBV21-1 with TRBJ2-2; no DNA check was done on the table's D call, TRBD2. TRBV21-1 is classified as a pseudogene. This CDR3 region has 17 residues. Here the CDR3 reads CASNPRALAGVGGELFF. Written as DNA, the CDR3 is TGTGCCAGCAACCCCAGGGCACTAGCGGGGGTGGGCGGGGAGCTGTTTTTT.

The chain joins TRBV27 to TRBJ2-2; 10 bases match TRBD2. This CDR3 region has 15 residues. V lost 6 bases, J lost 4 bases, and 5 bases stayed unmatched. CDR1 is MNHEY and CDR2 is SMNVEV in the germline V gene (reference sequence). CDR3 sequence reads: CASSVAGGGTGELFF. In DNA, the CDR3 is TGTGCCAGCAGCGTAGCGGGGGGAGGCACCGGGGAGCTGTTTTTT.

V is TRBV6-4 and J is TRBJ1-6; D is uncertain. The CDR3 length is 16 residues. V lost 0 bases and J lost 7, with 13 bases in between. In germline, CDR1 is MRHNA, CDR2 SNTAGT. The chain's CDR3 is CASSDSREGENSPLHF. CDR3 in DNA: TGTGCCAGCAGTGACTCGAGAGAGGGAGAAAATTCACCCCTCCACTTT.

This clone was detected once. The chain combines TRBV12-3 or TRBV12-4 with TRBJ1-4; no firm D call. V was clipped by 2 bases and J by 10 bases, with 8 bases between them. The CDR3 has 12 amino acids. The CDR3 sequence: CASSLWEGKLFF. DNA for the CDR3: TGTGCCAGCAGTTTATGGGAGGGAAAACTGTTTTTT.

This clone appeared a few times. This CDR3 reads CASSLGGSTDTQYF. CDR3 DNA sequence: TGCGCCAGCAGCTTGGGGGGCAGCACAGATACGCAGTATTTT. The V and J genes are TRBV5-1 and TRBJ2-3, with D tentatively TRBD1 (5 bases). With 0 bases removed from V and 0 bases from J, the gap between germline ends came to 5 bases. The CDR3 length is 14 residues. Germline V gene sequence: CDR1 SGHRS, CDR2 YFSETQ.

The chain combines TRBV6-5 with TRBJ1-6; TRBD1 might be the D (5 bases). The CDR3 extends over 13 amino acids. The germline V gene has CDR1 MNHEY and CDR2 SVGAGI. Trimming cost V 6 bases and J 11 bases, with 14 bases left between them. Here the CDR3 reads CASSPTGAPPLHF. The CDR3 DNA sequence: TGTGCCAGCAGCCCAACCGGGGCACCACCCCTCCACTTT.

This clone has just one count. The chain carries TRBV30 and TRBJ2-5; 11 bases are shared with TRBD1. The CDR3 runs to 15 residues. The V segment lost 3 bases and the J segment 5 bases; nucleotides outside the gene matches: 8. The germline CDR1 and CDR2 sequences are GTSNPN and SVGIG (reference sequence). The CDR3 bases are TGTGCCTGGAGCAAAACGGGACAGGGGGGGGAGACCCAGTACTTC. Protein: CAWSKTGQGGETQYF.

The J gene is TRBJ2-7, the V gene TRBV5-1; 10 positions match TRBD2. The J segment lost 4 bases and the V segment lost 4 bases, leaving 5 bases of the junction unmatched. This CDR3 has 14 amino acids. The germline V gene has CDR1 SGHRS and CDR2 YFSETQ. The CDR3 is CASSAGLATYEQYF. The CDR3 DNA sequence: TGCGCCAGCAGCGCGGGACTAGCGACATACGAGCAGTACTTC.

This clone has only a few counts. V and J are TRBV20-1 and TRBJ2-7; D might be TRBD1 (6 bases). From germline, CDR1 is DFQATT and CDR2 SNEGSKA (reference sequence). V was trimmed by 3 bases and J by 7 bases, leaving 13 bases between them. The CDR3 covers 12 residues. The DNA for the CDR3 is TGCAGTGCTAGTTTGGGGGCCGGAGAGCAGTACTTC. Translation: CSASLGAGEQYF.

The genes are TRBV19 and TRBJ1-5; the D gene is possibly TRBD1 (6 bases). There are 14 residues in the CDR3. Looked up from germline, CDR1 is LNHDA and CDR2 is SQIVND (reference sequence). Trimming removed 4 bases from V and 6 bases from J, with 13 bases in between. This chain's CDR3 is CASSTRGAGQPQHF. In nucleotides, the CDR3 is TGTGCCAGTAGTACACGGGGGGCAGGTCAGCCCCAGCATTTT.

The J gene is TRBJ2-3, the V gene TRBV29-1, with 9 bases lining up with TRBD2. Trimming took 6 bases from V and 4 from J; bases not matched to a gene: 8. The CDR3 extends over 14 amino acids. CDR1 and CDR2 (germline): SQVTM, ANQGSEA. The chain's CDR3 is CSVGNSGGADTQYF. In nucleotides, the CDR3 is TGCAGCGTGGGAAATAGCGGGGGAGCAGATACGCAGTATTTT.

The chain combines TRBV18 with TRBJ1-1; 8 nucleotides match TRBD1. This CDR3 spans 16 amino acids. V was clipped by 3 bases and J by 3 bases; unmatched bases: 9. Germline lookup yields CDR1 KGHSH and CDR2 LQKENI. In DNA form, the CDR3 reads TGTGCCAGCTCACCGCCAGGGGGCGCAGGGGACACTGAAGCTTTCTTT. It is translated as CASSPPGGAGDTEAFF.

The J gene is TRBJ1-1, the V gene TRBV6-1; D is unresolved. There are 13 residues in the CDR3. V lost 6 bases, J lost 6 bases, and 14 bases lay in between. Germline V gives CDR1 MNHNS, CDR2 SASEGT. The CDR3 reads CASRKTLGAEAFF. The CDR3 region has the DNA TGTGCCAGCAGAAAAACCCTGGGAGCTGAAGCTTTCTTT.

V gene TRBV3-1 (or the pseudogene TRBV3-2) combines with J gene TRBJ2-7; maybe TRBD1 (5 bases). Germline CDR1 and CDR2: LGHDT and YNNKEL (reference sequence). The CDR3 is made up of 11 amino acids. V was cut by 3 bases and J by 7 bases, with 7 bases left in between. This CDR3 is CASSQRQEQYF. CDR3 coding DNA: TGTGCCAGCAGCCAGAGACAGGAGCAGTACTTC.

This clone has ten or more counts. The genes are TRBV27 and TRBJ1-5, with 9 bases identical to TRBD1. Germline V lookup: CDR1 MNHEY, CDR2 SMNVEV (reference sequence). The CDR3 loop spans 16 amino acids. V trimming: 2 bases; J trimming: 6 bases; junction bases outside the gene matches: 8. For the CDR3, the DNA is TGTGCCAGCAGTTTAGGGACAGGGCTAATCGGTCAGCCCCAGCATTTT. Its translation is CASSLGTGLIGQPQHF.

CDR3 loop: CASSPGTGNEQFF. The CDR3 DNA follows: TGTGCCAGCAGCCCGGGGACAGGCAATGAGCAGTTCTTC. The rearrangement uses TRBV5-8 and TRBJ2-1; TRBD1 matches 8 bases. Germline V gene sequence: CDR1 SGHTS, CDR2 YDEGEE. This CDR3 is built from 13 residues. Trimming removed 4 bases from V and 6 bases from J; junction bases left unmatched: 3.

J is TRBJ2-7 and V is TRBV6-2 or TRBV6-3, with D perhaps matching TRBD1 or TRBD2 (7 bases each). V was cut by 6 bases and J by 4 bases, with 13 bases left in between. This CDR3 comprises 13 residues. CDR1 and CDR2 (germline): MNHEY, SVGEGT. The chain's CDR3 is CASSDREGYEQYF. The CDR3 DNA follows: TGTGCCAGCAGCGACAGGGAGGGGTACGAGCAGTACTTC.

The chain links TRBV5-1 to TRBJ1-1; TRBD1 might be the D (6 bases). The germline gives CDR1 SGHRS, CDR2 YFSETQ. This CDR3 spans 14 amino acids. Deletions cut 2 bases from V and 4 bases from J, with 12 bases between. The CDR3 loop reads CASSFSKGGTEAFF. The CDR3 DNA follows: TGCGCCAGCAGCTTTTCTAAGGGGGGCACTGAAGCTTTCTTT.